This TCR beta chain derives from a study of blood T cells in healthy people across ages. Isolating PBMCs gave at least 7 million of these cells per sample. Total RNA was extracted at no less than 6 micrograms per sample. Through a sample-barcoded 5' primer and a J-beta primer mix, a second PCR was run for roughly 7 to 11 cycles. Unique molecular identifiers of 12 random nucleotides labeled each cDNA. Every sample gave at least 2.5 million paired-end reads containing CDR3. TCRdb ran MiXCR on the 5' RACE reads and lists one entry per CDR3 protein. The table shows approximately 680,000 distinct CDR3 sequences, with about 32% occurring only once. CDR1 and CDR2 (germline): LGHNA, YNFKEQ. Trimming took 2 bases from V and 13 from J, leaving 21 bases between them. The CDR3 totals 15 residues.

Material: blood. The chain couples TRBV4-2 to TRBJ2-4; D remains ambiguous. The source of this sequence is a woman older than 75 in good health. The CDR3 DNA sequence: TGTGCCAGCAGCCAACCGACTGGTTTCACCTACGTGCAGTACTTC. This sequence encodes CASSQPTGFTYVQYF.